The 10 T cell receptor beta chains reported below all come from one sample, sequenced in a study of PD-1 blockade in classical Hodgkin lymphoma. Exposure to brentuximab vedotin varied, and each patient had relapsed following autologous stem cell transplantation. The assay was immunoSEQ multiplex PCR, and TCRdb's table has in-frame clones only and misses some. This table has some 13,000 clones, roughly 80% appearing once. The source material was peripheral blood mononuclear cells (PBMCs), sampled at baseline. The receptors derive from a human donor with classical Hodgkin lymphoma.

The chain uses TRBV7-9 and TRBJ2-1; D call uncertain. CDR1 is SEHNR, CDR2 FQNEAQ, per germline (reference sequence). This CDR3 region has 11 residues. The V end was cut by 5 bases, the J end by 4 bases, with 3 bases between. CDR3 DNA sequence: TGTGCCAGCAGCCGTTACAATGAGCAGTTCTTC. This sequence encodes CASSRYNEQFF. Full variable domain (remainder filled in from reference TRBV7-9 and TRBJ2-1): DTGVSQNPRHKITKRGQNVTFRCDPISEHNRLYWYRQTLGQGPEFLTYFQNEAQLEKSRLLSDRFSAERPKGSFSTLEIQRTEQGDSAMYLCASSRYNEQFFGPGTRLTVL.

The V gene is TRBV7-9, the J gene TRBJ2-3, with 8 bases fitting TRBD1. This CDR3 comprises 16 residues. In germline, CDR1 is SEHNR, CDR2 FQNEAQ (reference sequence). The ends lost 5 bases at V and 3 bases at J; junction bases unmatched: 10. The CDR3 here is CASSLWTGLGTDTQYF. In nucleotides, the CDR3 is TGTGCCAGCAGCCTATGGACAGGGCTGGGGACAGATACGCAGTATTTT.

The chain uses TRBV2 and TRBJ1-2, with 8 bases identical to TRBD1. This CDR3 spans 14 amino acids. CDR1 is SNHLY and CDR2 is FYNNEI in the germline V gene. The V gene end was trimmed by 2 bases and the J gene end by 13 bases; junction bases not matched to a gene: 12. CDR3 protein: CASSEKGQVSRITF. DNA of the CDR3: TGTGCCAGCAGTGAAAAGGGACAGGTATCGCGAATCACCTTC. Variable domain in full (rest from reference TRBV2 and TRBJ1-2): EPEVTQTPSHQVTQMGQEVILRCVPISNHLYFYWYRQILGQKVEFLVSFYNNEISEKSEIFDDQFSVERPDGSNFTLKIRSTKLEDSAMYFCASSEKGQVSRITFGSGTRLTVV.

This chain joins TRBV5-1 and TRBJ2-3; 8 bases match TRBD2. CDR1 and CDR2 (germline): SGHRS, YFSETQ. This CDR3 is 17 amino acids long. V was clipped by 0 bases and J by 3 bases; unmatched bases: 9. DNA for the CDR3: TGCGCCAGCAGCTTGGTACCCAGCGGGAGTAGGACAGATACGCAGTATTTT. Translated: CASSLVPSGSRTDTQYF. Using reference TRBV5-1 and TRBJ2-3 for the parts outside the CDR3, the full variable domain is KAGVTQTPRYLIKTRGQQVTLSCSPISGHRSVSWYQQTPGQGLQFLFEYFSETQRNKGNFPGRFSGRQFSNSRSEMNVSTLELGDSALYLCASSLVPSGSRTDTQYFGPGTRLTVL.

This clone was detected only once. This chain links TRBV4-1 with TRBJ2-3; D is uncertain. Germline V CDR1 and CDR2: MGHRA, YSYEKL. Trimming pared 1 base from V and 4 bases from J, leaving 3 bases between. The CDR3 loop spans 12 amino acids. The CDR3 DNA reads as TGCGCCAGCAGCCAAGTAGCAGATACGCAGTATTTT. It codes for CASSQVADTQYF.

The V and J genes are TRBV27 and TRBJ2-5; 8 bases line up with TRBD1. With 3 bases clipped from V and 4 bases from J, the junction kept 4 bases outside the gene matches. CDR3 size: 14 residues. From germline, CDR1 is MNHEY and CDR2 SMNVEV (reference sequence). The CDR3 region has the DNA TGTGCCAGCAGTTTGATAACAGGGGGAGAGACCCAGTACTTC. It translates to CASSLITGGETQYF.

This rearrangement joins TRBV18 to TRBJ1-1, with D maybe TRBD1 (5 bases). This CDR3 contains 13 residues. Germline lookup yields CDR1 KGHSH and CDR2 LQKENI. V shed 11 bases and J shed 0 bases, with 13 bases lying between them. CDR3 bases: TGTGCCGTCGGGGGGAACTTGAACACTGAAGCTTTCTTT. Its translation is CAVGGNLNTEAFF.

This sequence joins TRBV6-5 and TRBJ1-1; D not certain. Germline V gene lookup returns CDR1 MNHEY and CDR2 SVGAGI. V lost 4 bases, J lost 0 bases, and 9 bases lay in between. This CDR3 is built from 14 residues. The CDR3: CASSSARMNTEAFF. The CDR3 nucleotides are TGTGCCAGCAGTTCTGCAAGAATGAACACTGAAGCTTTCTTT.

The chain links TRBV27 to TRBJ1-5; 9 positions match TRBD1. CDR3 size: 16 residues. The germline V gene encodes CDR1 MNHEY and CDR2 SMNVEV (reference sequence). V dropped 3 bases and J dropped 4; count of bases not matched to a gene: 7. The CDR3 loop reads CASSFYGGQGNQPQHF. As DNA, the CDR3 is TGTGCCAGCAGTTTTTATGGCGGACAGGGGAATCAGCCCCAGCATTTT.

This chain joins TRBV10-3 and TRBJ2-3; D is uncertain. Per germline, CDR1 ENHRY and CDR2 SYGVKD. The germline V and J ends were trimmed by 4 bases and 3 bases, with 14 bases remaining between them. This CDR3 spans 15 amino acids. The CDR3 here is CAISASAGSTDTQYF. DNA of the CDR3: TGTGCCATCAGTGCGTCGGCAGGTAGTACAGATACGCAGTATTTT.